Listed below are T cell receptor beta chains from one sample, sequenced in a study of post-analysis software for immune sequencing data. TCRdb passed the PCR reads through MiXCR, listing each CDR3 protein once. In the table there are around 400,000 distinct CDR3 sequences, approximately 39% of which are singletons. The sample was blood. The source of these receptors is a girl aged 2 to 10 with multiple sclerosis. Each CDR3 is given with its conserved first and last residue. The D gene is left open where the match is weak. Clone size is shown for a subset of rows, as once, few, many or a class of expanded clone.

DNA | CDR3 | size | V | D | J
TGCGCCAGCAGCTTGACCACAGGGGGCACTGAAGCTTTCTTT | CASSLTTGGTEAFF | few | TRBV5-1 | TRBD1 | TRBJ1-1
TGCAGCGTTCCCTATACGACAGGGGCTTCCTATGGCTACACCTTC | CSVPYTTGASYGYTF | few | TRBV29-1 | TRBD1 | TRBJ1-2
TGTGCCAGCAGTTCCCTCGGGCTAGCGGTAGGACAAGAGACCCAGTACTTC | CASSSLGLAVGQETQYF | . | TRBV6-2/TRBV6-3 | TRBD2 | TRBJ2-5
TGTGCCAGCAGTTACTCGGTGGGGGCGGCAACTAATGAAAAACTGTTTTTT | CASSYSVGAATNEKLFF | . | TRBV6-5 | . | TRBJ1-4
TGTGCCAGCAGCGCATCAGGAGGGGGGAAATCCTACGAGCAGTACTTC | CASSASGGGKSYEQYF | . | TRBV9 | . | TRBJ2-7
TGTGCCAGCAGCCAAGTATCCGGGGCCGAAAACAATGAGCAGTTCTTC | CASSQVSGAENNEQFF | . | TRBV3-1 | . | TRBJ2-1
TGTGCCAGCAGCCCGGGGGTAATGGCCAACCACAATGAGCAGTTCTTC | CASSPGVMANHNEQFF | . | TRBV7-2 | . | TRBJ2-1
TGTGCCAGCAGTCGGACAGGCGAGGAAAAACTGTTTTTT | CASSRTGEEKLFF | . | TRBV7-9 | TRBD1 | TRBJ1-4
TGTGCCAGCAGCTTATCGGAGGGAGTGACGGAGGAGCAGTTCTTC | CASSLSEGVTEEQFF | few | TRBV7-9 | . | TRBJ2-1
TGTGCCAGCAGCCATCCGGGACTAGCGGGAGGGTATGAGCAGTTCTTC | CASSHPGLAGGYEQFF | . | TRBV6-2/TRBV6-3 | TRBD2 | TRBJ2-1
TGTGCCTTTATTCAGGGGGCAGAGACCCAGTACTTC | CAFIQGAETQYF | once | TRBV30 | TRBD1 | TRBJ2-5
TGCGCCAGCAGCTTGGAGGGTATTAGCACAGATACGCAGTATTTT | CASSLEGISTDTQYF | . | TRBV5-1 | . | TRBJ2-3
TGCAGTGTCCAGCAGTTCACAGATACGCAGTATTTT | CSVQQFTDTQYF | . | TRBV20-1 | . | TRBJ2-3
TGCAGCGTTGACGTTAGACCTCCAGAGGATCCTACCTACAATGAGCAGTTCTTC | CSVDVRPPEDPTYNEQFF | . | TRBV29-1 | . | TRBJ2-1
TGTGCCAGCAGACTCCCGTTGAAGTTGGATGGCTACACCTTC | CASRLPLKLDGYTF | . | TRBV28 | . | TRBJ1-2
TGTGCCAGCAGGGACAGGGTGGAGAACACTGAAGCTTTCTTT | CASRDRVENTEAFF | few | TRBV12-3/TRBV12-4 | TRBD1 | TRBJ1-1
TGTACCAGCAGCATACAGGGATACGAGCAGTACTTC | CTSSIQGYEQYF | . | TRBV7-9 | . | TRBJ2-7
TGTGCCAGCAGCCATACTAGCGGGATATACGAGCAGTACTTC | CASSHTSGIYEQYF | . | TRBV28 | TRBD2 | TRBJ2-7
TGTGCCAGTAGTATGTTTTTGGGGACAGGGATTCAAGAGACCCAGTACTTC | CASSMFLGTGIQETQYF | . | TRBV19 | TRBD1 | TRBJ2-5
TGTGCTAGTGGGGAACGGAATGAGCAGTTCTTC | CASGERNEQFF | . | TRBV12-5 | . | TRBJ2-1